Following are 30 T cell receptor beta chains from one sample sequenced in a study of OX40 agonist ivuxolimab in advanced cancers. The method behind the library was the immunoSEQ multiplex PCR assay. Not all clones reach the TCRdb copy of this immuneACCESS table, which keeps in-frame sequences only. Checked studies attribute under half of the gap to unresolved V genes and leave the rest unexplained. This sample holds some 74,000 clones; about 92% were observed only once. Of the sample, roughly 0.32% falls within the top ten clones. The source material was CD4+ or CD8+ T cells sorted from blood, sampled in a trial of the OX40 agonist ivuxolimab. Source of these receptors: an adult with an advanced solid tumor such as melanoma, head and neck, liver or kidney cancer.

The chain employs TRBV27 and TRBJ2-3, with unresolved D. From germline, CDR1 is MNHEY and CDR2 SMNVEV (reference sequence). V shed 6 bases and J shed 0 bases, with 7 bases lying between them. This CDR3 is 13 amino acids long. DNA of the CDR3: TGTGCCAGCAGGGGGTCTAGCACAGATACGCAGTATTTT. Its translation is CASRGSSTDTQYF.

V is TRBV7-2 and J is TRBJ2-5; the D is unclear. The CDR3 is 13 residues long. Germline loops: CDR1 SGHTA, CDR2 FQGNSA. V was trimmed by 7 bases and J by 5 bases, leaving 14 bases between them. The DNA for the CDR3 is TGTGCCAGCACCCTCGCCTCCCCGGAGACCCAGTACTTC. It yields the protein CASTLASPETQYF.

This chain uses TRBV27 with TRBJ2-7; possibly TRBD1 for D (5 bases). The CDR3 consists of 15 residues. The germline CDR1 and CDR2 sequences are MNHEY and SMNVEV (reference sequence). V gave up 2 bases and J gave up 10 bases, with 21 bases separating them. The CDR3 here is CASSLRQGAFAPQYF. The CDR3 region has the DNA TGTGCCAGCAGTTTACGGCAAGGGGCGTTTGCGCCTCAGTACTTC.

The chain carries TRBV6-6 and TRBJ2-7; 8 bases are a match to TRBD1. This CDR3 contains 13 residues. V lost 6 bases, J lost 5 bases, and 6 bases stayed unmatched. Looked up from germline, CDR1 is MNHNY and CDR2 is SVGAGI (reference sequence). In DNA form, the CDR3 reads TGTGCCAGCAGCCGACAGGGGTCCAACGAGCAGTACTTC. This encodes CASSRQGSNEQYF.

V gene TRBV13 combines with J gene TRBJ2-3; 8 nucleotides match TRBD1. This CDR3 is 15 amino acids long. Per the germline V gene, CDR1 is PRHDT and CDR2 is FYEKMQ (reference sequence). The V and J ends lost 5 bases and 3 bases, in that order; junction bases with no gene match: 7. CDR3 coding DNA: TGTGCCAGCAGCCCCGGACAGGGTGGGACAGATACGCAGTATTTT. Encoded protein: CASSPGQGGTDTQYF. Together with reference TRBV13 and TRBJ2-3, the CDR3 gives the full variable domain: AAGVIQSPRHLIKEKRETATLKCYPIPRHDTVYWYQQGPGQDPQFLISFYEKMQSDKGSIPDRFSAQQFSDYHSELNMSSLELGDSALYFCASSPGQGGTDTQYFGPGTRLTVL.

The rearrangement joins TRBV2 to TRBJ2-7, with D unresolved. The length of the CDR3 is 17 residues. Germline-derived CDR1 and CDR2 are SNHLY and FYNNEI. With 2 bases removed from V and 4 bases from J, the gap between germline ends came to 21 bases. CDR3 in amino acids: CASSELWDTKHQYEQYF. The CDR3 DNA reads as TGTGCCAGCAGTGAATTGTGGGATACCAAGCACCAGTACGAGCAGTACTTC.

This chain uses TRBV4-1 with TRBJ1-6, with 7 nucleotides matching TRBD1. V shed 4 bases and J 10 bases; nucleotides not matched to a gene: 10. The germline gives CDR1 MGHRA, CDR2 YSYEKL. This CDR3 has 15 amino acids. Written as DNA, the CDR3 is TGCGCCAGCAGCCGCACCGACAGGGTCGGCTCACCCCTCCACTTT. It codes for CASSRTDRVGSPLHF.

This clone was seen only once. The chain employs TRBV7-9 and TRBJ1-2; D is unresolved. Per the germline V gene, CDR1 is SEHNR and CDR2 is FQNEAQ (reference sequence). This CDR3 region has 13 residues. V was clipped by 3 bases and J by 4 bases, with 9 bases between them. The CDR3, as DNA: TGTGCCAGCAGCTTCCAGGTGACCTATGGCTACACCTTC. It codes for CASSFQVTYGYTF.

The V gene is TRBV9, the J gene TRBJ2-1; possibly TRBD2 for D (7 bases). In germline, CDR1 is SGDLS, CDR2 YYNGEE. V was cut by 4 bases and J by 3 bases, with 26 bases left in between. This CDR3 region has 19 residues. The CDR3 loop is CASSPQLGAGAGVYNEQFF. The CDR3 DNA reads TGTGCCAGCAGCCCCCAATTGGGGGCAGGCGCGGGGGTCTACAATGAGCAGTTCTTC.

This clone occurred a few times. The chain employs TRBV7-2 and TRBJ1-5; no firm D call. The V end lost 1 base, the J end lost 4 bases, and 11 bases lay between the germline ends. Germline assignment: CDR1 SGHTA and CDR2 FQGNSA. The CDR3 covers 15 residues. The CDR3 loop reads CASSLEASENQPQHF. CDR3 DNA sequence: TGTGCCAGCAGCTTAGAAGCCAGCGAGAATCAGCCCCAGCATTTT.

V and J are TRBV5-1 and TRBJ2-1; D could derive from TRBD1 or TRBD2 (7 bases each). Germline lookup yields CDR1 SGHRS and CDR2 YFSETQ. The V end was cut by 4 bases, the J end by 3 bases, with 14 bases between. The CDR3 has 15 amino acids. Here the CDR3 DNA reads TGCGCCAGCAGCGTGAGCGGGACAGACTACAATGAGCAGTTCTTC. This sequence encodes CASSVSGTDYNEQFF.

This clone was recorded a few times. The chain joins TRBV10-3 to TRBJ2-2; the D gene could be TRBD1 or TRBD2 (6 bases each). Germline V gene sequence: CDR1 ENHRY, CDR2 SYGVKD. CDR3 length: 15 residues. With 2 bases removed from V and 6 bases from J, the gap between germline ends came to 13 bases. The CDR3 nucleotides are TGTGCCATCAGTGAGGGGGCCGGGGGCGCCGGGGAGCTGTTTTTT. Amino acids: CAISEGAGGAGELFF.

The chain employs TRBV6-1 and TRBJ1-1; D remains ambiguous. This CDR3 has 15 amino acids. Germline CDR1 is MNHNS and CDR2 is SASEGT. V dropped 2 bases and J dropped 0 bases, with 10 bases sitting between them. The CDR3 DNA follows: TGTGCCAGCAGTGAACAGGTAGAGCTGAACACTGAAGCTTTCTTT. This sequence encodes CASSEQVELNTEAFF.

The chain recombines TRBV5-6 with TRBJ1-2, with D perhaps TRBD1 (6 bases). V lost 5 bases and J 4 bases, leaving 12 bases between the germline ends. Germline V gives CDR1 SGHDT, CDR2 YYEEEE. This CDR3 region has 13 residues. The CDR3 DNA reads as TGTGCCAGCAGGGGAGGGGGTGCCTATGGCTACACCTTC. This translates into CASRGGGAYGYTF.

The V and J genes are TRBV4-1 and TRBJ1-5; 9 bases match TRBD1. J was trimmed by 6 bases and V by 1 base; bases with no gene match: 10. CDR1 is MGHRA and CDR2 is YSYEKL in the germline V gene. The CDR3 covers 17 residues. CDR3 in DNA: TGCGCCAGCAGCCAAGTGGTACAGGGGGCAAAGGGTCAGCCCCAGCATTTT. Translation: CASSQVVQGAKGQPQHF.

The genes are TRBV2 and TRBJ1-5; D unclear. Trimming pared 1 base from V and 4 bases from J, leaving 5 bases between. Germline loops: CDR1 SNHLY, CDR2 FYNNEI. The CDR3 has 13 residues. The CDR3, as DNA: TGTGCCAGCAGTGAAGAGTTTAATCAGCCCCAGCATTTT. Its translation is CASSEEFNQPQHF.

V and J are TRBV19 and TRBJ1-5; D is ambiguous. The V end lost 2 bases, the J end lost 6 bases, and 11 bases lay between the germline ends. The CDR3 runs 14 residues. CDR1 and CDR2 from the germline V gene are LNHDA and SQIVND (reference sequence). The CDR3 protein is CASSITPPGQPQHF. The CDR3 DNA sequence: TGTGCCAGTAGTATAACTCCTCCGGGTCAGCCCCAGCATTTT.

V and J are TRBV12-5 and TRBJ1-1, with 7 positions matching TRBD1. Germline trimming cut 5 bases from V and 0 bases from J; bases unmatched to any gene: 3. CDR1 is LGHNT, CDR2 FRNRAP, per germline. The CDR3 covers 14 residues. The CDR3 coding sequence is TGTGCTAGTGGTCCCGGGACAGTGAACACTGAAGCTTTCTTT. This codes for CASGPGTVNTEAFF.

The chain couples TRBV19 to TRBJ1-2; 8 positions agree with TRBD1. Trimming removed 5 bases from V and 4 bases from J; junction bases left unmatched: 6. The germline CDR1 and CDR2 sequences are LNHDA and SQIVND (reference sequence). The CDR3 runs 14 residues. CDR3 sequence: CASSGAGTGYGYTF. The DNA for the CDR3 is TGTGCCAGTAGTGGGGCCGGGACAGGCTATGGCTACACCTTC.

The genes are TRBV9 and TRBJ2-3; a possible D gene is TRBD2 (6 bases). Germline-derived CDR1 and CDR2 are SGDLS and YYNGEE. The CDR3 is 14 amino acids. Trimming left V 4 bases short and J 2 bases short, with 11 bases between. This CDR3 reads CASSLSGYTDTQYF. CDR3 in DNA: TGTGCCAGCAGCTTAAGCGGGTACACAGATACGCAGTATTTT.

This chain joins TRBV6-5 and TRBJ2-1; D might be TRBD2 (5 bases). Trimming removed 3 bases at V and 7 bases at J, with 16 bases between. Germline CDR1 and CDR2: MNHEY and SVGAGI. The CDR3 length is 15 residues. The CDR3 nucleotides are TGTGCCAGCAGTTATAACTTTGGGGAGAGTAATGAGCAGTTCTTC. It is translated as CASSYNFGESNEQFF.

The chain links TRBV2 to TRBJ1-6; D is unresolved. Trimming took off 11 bases at V and 5 bases at J, with 16 bases between the two ends. CDR3 length: 14 residues. CDR1 SNHLY and CDR2 FYNNEI come from the germline V gene. The CDR3 DNA follows: TGTGCCGCTCGGAAATGGCAGGATAATTCACCCCTCCACTTT. Amino acids: CAARKWQDNSPLHF.

CDR3 amino acids: CASSLDTVSYGYTF. CDR3 nucleotides: TGTGCCAGCAGCTTGGACACAGTCTCCTATGGCTACACCTTC. The J gene is TRBJ1-2, the V gene TRBV5-6, with D unresolved. The germline gives CDR1 SGHDT, CDR2 YYEEEE. The CDR3 extends over 14 amino acids. Trimming pared 0 bases from V and 4 bases from J, leaving 10 bases between.

This chain uses TRBV10-2 with TRBJ1-4, with a weak D call TRBD1 (5 bases). The V end was cut by 2 bases, the J end by 8 bases, with 15 bases between. The CDR3 extends over 15 amino acids. Looked up from germline, CDR1 is WSHSY and CDR2 is SAAADI. The chain's CDR3 is CASSEPGAQGEKLFF. CDR3 sequence (DNA): TGCGCCAGCAGTGAGCCCGGGGCGCAAGGAGAAAAACTGTTTTTT.

This clone was counted a few times. The J gene is TRBJ1-3, the V gene TRBV6-5; TRBD1 might be the D (6 bases). V shed 7 bases and J shed 0 bases, with 13 bases lying between them. CDR3 size: 15 residues. CDR1 is MNHEY and CDR2 is SVGAGI in the germline V gene. Here the CDR3 DNA reads TGTGCCAGCAAGACGGACAGCCCCTCTGGAAACACCATATATTTT. Its translation: CASKTDSPSGNTIYF.

This chain links TRBV9 with TRBJ2-2, with 7 positions matching TRBD2. This CDR3 comprises 14 residues. The germline V gene has CDR1 SGDLS and CDR2 YYNGEE. Trimming cost V 7 bases and J 1 base; bases outside gene matches: 4. Here the CDR3 reads CASREAGNTGELFF. The CDR3 DNA reads as TGTGCCAGCCGGGAGGCCGGGAACACCGGGGAGCTGTTTTTT.

V gene TRBV18 combines with J gene TRBJ1-6; no definite D call. The germline V and J ends were trimmed by 5 bases and 7 bases, with 9 bases remaining between them. There are 13 residues in the CDR3. Germline lookup yields CDR1 KGHSH and CDR2 LQKENI. The CDR3 DNA is TGTGCCAGCTCATTCGACGGGAATTCACCCCTCCACTTT. It specifies CASSFDGNSPLHF.

In this sample, this clone turned up a few times. This chain joins TRBV6-5 and TRBJ1-2; D is uncertain. Germline loops: CDR1 MNHEY, CDR2 SVGAGI. This CDR3 region has 13 residues. V gave up 4 bases and J gave up 4 bases, with 10 bases separating them. The CDR3, as DNA: TGTGCCAGCAGTTCCGGGGAATCCTATGGCTACACCTTC. It codes for CASSSGESYGYTF.

CDR3 sequence reads: CASRGRDRSMDLYGYTF. The DNA of the CDR3 is TGTGCCAGCAGGGGAAGGGACAGGTCGATGGACCTCTATGGCTACACCTTC. The rearrangement joins TRBV2 to TRBJ1-2; 8 nucleotides match TRBD1. The CDR3 covers 17 residues. The ends lost 6 bases at V and 4 bases at J; junction bases unmatched: 16. Germline CDR1 is SNHLY and CDR2 is FYNNEI.

The rearrangement joins TRBV13 to TRBJ1-6, with D unresolved. The V end was cut by 0 bases, the J end by 4 bases, with 4 bases between. The CDR3 totals 14 residues. Looked up from germline, CDR1 is PRHDT and CDR2 is FYEKMQ (reference sequence). As DNA, the CDR3 is TGTGCCAGCAGCTTAGGGGGGTATAATTCACCCCTCCACTTT. Protein: CASSLGGYNSPLHF.